This TCR beta chain was sequenced during a study of CD8 T cells in ankylosing spondylitis. This CDR3 has 14 residues. V lost 7 bases, J lost 4 bases, and 7 bases stayed unmatched. Germline V gene data show CDR1 as LNHDA and CDR2 as SQIVND (reference sequence). TCRdb reanalysed the 5' RACE reads using MiXCR and keeps one entry per CDR3 protein. Of about 240,000 distinct CDR3 sequences listed, around 9.1% are singletons. The clonotype was recovered from a male donor with ankylosing spondylitis or in good health (not recorded which). Sequencing was done on a sample of blood, either unsorted or a sorted T cell fraction (not recorded which). V is TRBV19 and J is TRBJ1-5, with TRBD1 matching over 7 bases. The CDR3 bases are TGTGCCAGTACTGCGACAGGGAGGAATCAGCCCCAGCATTTT. Its protein product is CASTATGRNQPQHF.